A single sample is the source of the 25 T cell receptor beta chains below, sequenced in a study of blood T cell repertoires in COVID-19. Data came from immunoSEQ multiplex PCR; TCRdb stores just in-frame clones and leaves some out. The table shows 150,000 to 200,000 clones, with over 80% occurring only once. Sequencing was done on a sample of PBMCs or T cells enriched from blood (not recorded which). Receptor source: a woman aged 55-75 years who had recovered from COVID-19.

The chain combines TRBV19 with TRBJ1-5, with TRBD1 matching 7 bases. The CDR3 sequence is 15 residues long. Trimming removed 4 bases from V and 5 bases from J; junction bases left unmatched: 8. CDR1 is LNHDA and CDR2 is SQIVND in the germline V gene (reference sequence). The CDR3 protein is CASSNPGQLDQPQHF. DNA of the CDR3: TGTGCCAGTAGTAACCCGGGACAGCTAGATCAGCCCCAGCATTTT.

This clone was found once. The chain links TRBV4-2 to TRBJ2-1; unclear D gene. V shed 0 bases and J shed 7 bases, with 10 bases lying between them. The CDR3 totals 14 residues. Germline V gene data show CDR1 as LGHNA and CDR2 as YNFKEQ. CDR3 DNA sequence: TGTGCCAGCAGCCAAGAAGGTTGGAGAAATGAGCAGTTCTTC. This codes for CASSQEGWRNEQFF.

This clone was observed a few times. The chain carries TRBV5-1 and TRBJ2-3; weak D call: TRBD1 (5 bases). This CDR3 is built from 15 residues. The V end lost 0 bases, the J end lost 2 bases, and 10 bases lay between the germline ends. The germline gives CDR1 SGHRS, CDR2 YFSETQ. The CDR3 loop is CASSLGRVVTDTQYF. The CDR3 nucleotides read TGCGCCAGCAGCTTGGGCAGGGTTGTCACAGATACGCAGTATTTT.

The rearrangement uses TRBV9 and TRBJ2-1, with 9 nucleotides matching TRBD2. In germline, CDR1 is SGDLS, CDR2 YYNGEE. The CDR3 extends over 16 amino acids. V shed 5 bases and J 7 bases; nucleotides not matched to a gene: 13. CDR3 loop: CASSASLSGGKNEQFF. DNA for the CDR3: TGTGCCAGCAGTGCTTCCCTGAGCGGGGGGAAAAATGAGCAGTTCTTC.

V usage is TRBV2 and J usage is TRBJ2-1, with 8 nucleotides matching TRBD2. This CDR3 spans 15 amino acids. The V gene's germline CDR1 is SNHLY and CDR2 FYNNEI. V was pared by 6 bases and J by 0 bases, with 4 bases of the junction left unmatched. CDR3 region: CASSRGGSSYNEQFF. As DNA, the CDR3 is TGTGCCAGCAGCCGCGGGGGGAGCTCCTACAATGAGCAGTTCTTC.

J is TRBJ2-2 and V is TRBV5-1; the D gene is possibly TRBD1 (6 bases). The CDR3 has 16 amino acids. Germline loops: CDR1 SGHRS, CDR2 YFSETQ. V was trimmed by 3 bases and J by 3 bases, leaving 15 bases between them. The chain's CDR3 is CASSSRSWGHTGELFF. Written as DNA, the CDR3 is TGCGCCAGCAGCTCACGTAGTTGGGGGCACACCGGGGAGCTGTTTTTT.

The chain joins TRBV18 to TRBJ1-6, with TRBD1 identical over 7 bases. The junction had 6 bases not matched to a gene; V was cut back by 5 bases and J by 5 bases. The CDR3 runs 15 residues. Germline V lookup: CDR1 KGHSH, CDR2 LQKENI. The CDR3 here is CASSLQGQHNSPLHF. In nucleotides, the CDR3 is TGTGCCAGCTCATTACAGGGGCAGCATAATTCACCCCTCCACTTT.

V gene TRBV10-3 combines with J gene TRBJ2-3; 8 bases align to TRBD2. Germline V gene sequence: CDR1 ENHRY, CDR2 SYGVKD. V lost 6 bases, J lost 3 bases, and 5 bases stayed unmatched. This CDR3 has 14 residues. The CDR3 loop is CAISGGAWTDTQYF. Written as DNA, the CDR3 is TGTGCCATCAGCGGGGGGGCCTGGACAGATACGCAGTATTTT.

The CDR3 is CASIQGPLRNTEAFF. Here the CDR3 DNA reads TGTGCCAGCATCCAGGGGCCCCTGAGGAACACTGAAGCTTTCTTT. The V and J genes are TRBV2 and TRBJ1-1; TRBD1 is a possible D gene (6 bases). Trimming shortened V by 7 bases and J by 1 base, and 16 bases separated the two germline ends. The CDR3 runs 15 residues. The germline gives CDR1 SNHLY, CDR2 FYNNEI.

The genes are TRBV9 and TRBJ2-5; no definite D call. Germline loops: CDR1 SGDLS, CDR2 YYNGEE. CDR3 size: 15 residues. The ends were cut back, 0 bases at V and 2 bases at J, with 11 bases in the middle. CDR3 loop: CASSVGSSIQETQYF. In DNA form, the CDR3 reads TGTGCCAGCAGCGTAGGTAGTAGCATACAAGAGACCCAGTACTTC.

This clone has just one count. V usage is TRBV18 and J usage is TRBJ2-7; 7 nucleotides agree with TRBD1. Germline V gene data show CDR1 as KGHSH and CDR2 as LQKENI. The CDR3 covers 15 residues. V trimming: 3 bases; J trimming: 0 bases; junction bases outside the gene matches: 5. The DNA of the CDR3 is TGTGCCAGCTCACCGGGACAGTTAAGCTCCTACGAGCAGTACTTC. It codes for CASSPGQLSSYEQYF.

This CDR3 reads CSARGQIQETQYF. The DNA for the CDR3 is TGCAGTGCTCGTGGACAGATACAAGAGACCCAGTACTTC. The gene calls are TRBV20-1 and TRBJ2-5; a weak D match, TRBD1 (6 bases). V was pared by 5 bases and J by 2 bases, with 12 bases between. The CDR3 covers 13 residues. Per the germline V gene, CDR1 is DFQATT and CDR2 is SNEGSKA (reference sequence).

The V and J genes are TRBV7-9 and TRBJ2-3, with 14 bases that match TRBD2. The CDR3 spans 16 residues. CDR1 and CDR2 from the germline V gene are SEHNR and FQNEAQ (reference sequence). The J segment lost 6 bases and the V segment lost 3 bases, leaving 5 bases of the junction unmatched. Here the CDR3 reads CASSLLGLAGGDTQYF. CDR3 sequence (DNA): TGTGCCAGCAGCTTGCTAGGACTAGCGGGGGGCGATACGCAGTATTTT.

The chain joins TRBV5-1 to TRBJ2-1; D is perhaps TRBD2 (5 bases). The V gene lost 7 bases and the J gene lost 2 bases, with 19 bases spanning the gap. CDR1 SGHRS and CDR2 YFSETQ come from the germline V gene. The length of the CDR3 is 16 residues. For the CDR3, the DNA is TGCGCCAGCGTTGTTGGTTCTAGCTCCACCTACAATGAGCAGTTCTTC. This translates into CASVVGSSSTYNEQFF.

This chain joins TRBV20-1 and TRBJ2-1; 9 bases align to TRBD1. Germline V gives CDR1 DFQATT, CDR2 SNEGSKA (reference sequence). V lost 3 bases, J lost 8 bases, and 8 bases stayed unmatched. The CDR3 consists of 14 residues. This chain's CDR3 is CSASAGTGMDEQFF. As DNA, the CDR3 is TGCAGTGCTAGTGCCGGGACAGGGATGGATGAGCAGTTCTTC.

J is TRBJ1-6 and V is TRBV24-1; D unresolved. V gave up 1 base and J gave up 10 bases, with 13 bases separating them. The germline V gene has CDR1 KGHDR and CDR2 SFDVKD. The CDR3 totals 15 residues. CDR3 sequence (DNA): TGTGCCACCAGTGATTTTCCCGGGGTAAGGTCACCCCTCCACTTT. Amino acids: CATSDFPGVRSPLHF.

The rearrangement uses TRBV5-1 and TRBJ2-3, with D maybe TRBD1 (6 bases). The CDR3 is 15 amino acids. Trimming took 1 base from V and 5 from J, leaving 14 bases between them. Per the germline V gene, CDR1 is SGHRS and CDR2 is YFSETQ. CDR3 region: CASSLRTGPEDTQYF. CDR3 sequence (DNA): TGCGCCAGCAGCTTGAGAACAGGGCCAGAAGATACGCAGTATTTT.

This clone was seen a handful of times. The gene calls are TRBV10-3 and TRBJ2-1; 7 bases map to TRBD1. The CDR3 consists of 16 residues. The J segment lost 8 bases and the V segment lost 6 bases, leaving 16 bases of the junction unmatched. CDR1 is ENHRY, CDR2 SYGVKD, per germline. CDR3 loop: CAISKQGPSVADEQFF. In DNA form, the CDR3 reads TGTGCCATCAGCAAACAGGGGCCGTCCGTCGCGGATGAGCAGTTCTTC.

The rearrangement joins TRBV7-3 to TRBJ1-6; TRBD1 is a possible D gene (6 bases). The CDR3 has 14 residues. V was cut by 4 bases and J by 9 bases, with 13 bases left in between. Looked up from germline, CDR1 is SGHTA and CDR2 is FQGTGA. For the CDR3, the DNA is TGTGCCAGCAGCTCGGGACAACACGGTTCACCCCTCCACTTT. This encodes CASSSGQHGSPLHF.

The genes are TRBV2 and TRBJ1-2; a weak D match, TRBD1 (5 bases). Germline CDR1 reads SNHLY; CDR2 reads FYNNEI. The CDR3 contains 12 residues. Trimming stripped 2 bases from V and 4 bases from J, with 5 bases between. CDR3 amino acids: CASSEQGYGYTF. The CDR3 bases are TGTGCCAGCAGTGAACAGGGCTATGGCTACACCTTC. Looking up the rest from reference TRBV2 and TRBJ1-2 gives the full variable domain: EPEVTQTPSHQVTQMGQEVILRCVPISNHLYFYWYRQILGQKVEFLVSFYNNEISEKSEIFDDQFSVERPDGSNFTLKIRSTKLEDSAMYFCASSEQGYGYTFGSGTRLTVV.

The rearrangement links TRBV28 to TRBJ2-7; no clear D. CDR3 length equals 11 residues. Germline V gene sequence: CDR1 MDHEN, CDR2 SYDVKM. The V and J ends lost 5 bases and 4 bases respectively, with 6 bases between them. CDR3 region: CASSLLYEQYF. CDR3 nucleotides: TGTGCCAGCAGTCTACTATACGAGCAGTACTTC.

This clone was picked up a small number of times. The V and J genes are TRBV3-1 (or the pseudogene TRBV3-2) and TRBJ2-7; 8 nucleotides match TRBD1. The germline gives CDR1 LGHDT, CDR2 YNNKEL (reference sequence). Losses at the gene ends were 8 bases for V and 3 bases for J; bases not matched to a gene: 9. The CDR3 consists of 14 residues. This CDR3 is CASGQGLSYYEQYF. The CDR3 DNA reads as TGTGCCAGCGGACAGGGACTCTCCTACTACGAGCAGTACTTC.

CDR3 sequence: CASSPQQRGMNTEAFF. The CDR3 nucleotides read TGTGCCAGCTCACCACAGCAGCGGGGAATGAACACTGAAGCTTTCTTT. The rearrangement links TRBV18 to TRBJ1-1; no clear D. V was cut by 1 base and J by 0 bases, with 12 bases left in between. The CDR3 spans 16 residues. Germline V lookup: CDR1 KGHSH, CDR2 LQKENI.

In DNA, the CDR3 is TGTGCCAGCAGCCGCGGGCCCATCGTTGGTGGGACCCAGTACTTC. Its translation: CASSRGPIVGGTQYF. This rearrangement joins TRBV3-1 (or the pseudogene TRBV3-2) to TRBJ2-5; a possible D gene is TRBD2 (5 bases). This CDR3 comprises 15 residues. From germline, CDR1 is LGHDT and CDR2 YNNKEL (reference sequence). V was cut by 4 bases and J by 7 bases, with 19 bases left in between.

CDR3 sequence reads: CASRLTGGNTGELFF. CDR3 DNA: TGTGCCAGCAGACTAACAGGGGGGAACACCGGGGAGCTGTTTTTT. The rearrangement joins TRBV27 to TRBJ2-2, with 8 bases identical to TRBD1. V shed 6 bases, J shed 1 base, and the junction held 4 bases outside the gene matches. In germline, CDR1 is MNHEY, CDR2 SMNVEV (reference sequence). The CDR3 has 15 amino acids.